The 18 T cell receptor beta chains below all came from one sample that was sequenced in a study of T-cell reconstitution after alpha-beta-depleted transplantation in children. Unique molecular identifiers were incorporated when the TCRbeta library was constructed. TCRdb reprocessed the PCR reads with MiXCR, giving one entry per CDR3 protein. The sample lists about 600,000 distinct CDR3 sequences; 10% to 15% were seen once. Sequences were derived from PBMCs, mostly from graft donor cells, sampled 360 days after TCRalphabeta/CD19-depleted stem cell transplant. The source is a male patient aged 10 to 17 who had a stem cell transplant for acute myeloid leukemia, so the T cells may come from the graft donor.

The V gene is TRBV30, the J gene TRBJ2-1, with 12 nucleotides matching TRBD2. Germline assignment: CDR1 GTSNPN and CDR2 SVGIG (reference sequence). Trimming at V came to 0 bases and at J to 9 bases, leaving 3 bases not matched to a gene. The CDR3 has 14 residues. The CDR3 here is CAWSVGLAGTEQFF. In DNA form, the CDR3 reads TGTGCCTGGAGTGTCGGACTAGCGGGAACTGAGCAGTTCTTC.

This chain uses TRBV11-1 with TRBJ2-5, with 8 bases fitting TRBD1. V lost 5 bases to trimming and J lost 2 bases; unmatched junction nucleotides: 10. The CDR3 runs to 16 residues. CDR1 and CDR2 from the germline V gene are SGHAT and FQDESV (reference sequence). Here the CDR3 reads CASSTGQARGQETQYF. DNA of the CDR3: TGTGCCAGCAGCACGGGACAGGCGAGAGGACAAGAGACCCAGTACTTC.

There are a few counts of this clonotype. This chain uses TRBV27 with TRBJ2-5; 7 bases map to TRBD2. This CDR3 is built from 15 residues. Germline CDR1 and CDR2: MNHEY and SMNVEV (reference sequence). V shed 9 bases, J shed 4 bases, and the junction held 14 bases outside the gene matches. DNA of the CDR3: TGTGCCAGTAGGGCGGGAGCTTTGGCGGGAGAGACCCAGTACTTC. As protein: CASRAGALAGETQYF.

This clonotype was detected only once. This chain uses TRBV10-3 with TRBJ2-3, with D perhaps TRBD1 (6 bases). The CDR3 is made up of 17 amino acids. Trimming stripped 4 bases from V and 0 bases from J, with 17 bases between. Germline CDR1 is ENHRY and CDR2 is SYGVKD. CDR3 protein: CAISAATDRSSTDTQYF. The DNA of the CDR3 is TGTGCCATCAGTGCTGCGACCGACAGGTCTAGCACAGATACGCAGTATTTT.

This clonotype was recorded at least ten times. The rearrangement links TRBV7-8 to TRBJ2-1; 14 positions match TRBD2. Germline V CDR1 and CDR2: SGHVS, FQNEAQ. This CDR3 comprises 18 residues. J gave up 5 bases and V 2 bases, and 8 bases lay outside the gene matches. The CDR3 loop reads CASSLYIGLAGGDNEQFF. The CDR3 nucleotides are TGTGCCAGCAGCTTATATATTGGACTAGCGGGAGGAGACAATGAGCAGTTCTTC.

In its sample, this clonotype was seen a few times. J is TRBJ2-4 and V is TRBV29-1; perhaps TRBD1 as D (5 bases). Germline CDR1 is SQVTM and CDR2 is ANQGSEA. The CDR3 is made up of 15 amino acids. With 6 bases removed from V and 8 bases from J, the gap between germline ends came to 23 bases. The CDR3 bases are TGCAGCGTAGGGCCGACAGTAAATAGGGCAGACATTCAGTACTTC. This translates into CSVGPTVNRADIQYF.

This clonotype came up a few times. The genes are TRBV28 and TRBJ1-1; no clear D. Trimming removed 4 bases from V and 11 bases from J, with 11 bases in between. Germline V lookup: CDR1 MDHEN, CDR2 SYDVKM. The CDR3 totals 11 residues. The CDR3 sequence is CASSYTAGAFF. The CDR3 nucleotides read TGTGCCAGCAGTTATACAGCCGGGGCTTTCTTT.

The V and J genes are TRBV3-1 and TRBJ2-1, with 7 bases fitting TRBD1. After removal of 4 bases from V and 3 bases from J, the junction contained 6 bases not matched to a gene. Germline CDR1 and CDR2: LGHDT and YNNKEL (reference sequence). The CDR3 extends over 15 amino acids. CDR3 nucleotides: TGTGCCAGCAGCCTTAGGACAGGCCTCTACAATGAGCAGTTCTTC. Amino acids: CASSLRTGLYNEQFF.

J is TRBJ2-2 and V is TRBV7-6; 9 positions agree with TRBD2. CDR1 and CDR2 from the germline V gene are SGHVS and FNYEAQ. After removal of 2 bases from V and 4 bases from J, the junction contained 2 bases not matched to a gene. CDR3 size: 15 residues. CDR3 nucleotides: TGTGCCAGCAGCTTACTAGCGGGATCCACCGGGGAGCTGTTTTTT. It specifies CASSLLAGSTGELFF. Together with reference TRBV7-6 and TRBJ2-2, the CDR3 gives the full variable domain: GAGVSQSPRYKVTKRGQDVALRCDPISGHVSLYWYRQALGQGPEFLTYFNYEAQQDKSGLPNDRFSAERPEGSISTLTIQRTEQRDSAMYRCASSLLAGSTGELFFGEGSRLTVL.

The chain employs TRBV14 and TRBJ2-7; 9 bases map to TRBD2. The germline CDR1 and CDR2 sequences are SGHDN and FVKESK. This CDR3 has 16 residues. V lost 4 bases, J lost 2 bases, and 9 bases stayed unmatched. CDR3 region: CASSPVRGRAPYEQYF. For the CDR3, the DNA is TGTGCCAGCAGCCCCGTGCGCGGGAGGGCTCCCTACGAGCAGTACTTC.

V and J are TRBV2 and TRBJ2-3, with 9 bases identical to TRBD1. The CDR3 spans 20 residues. Trimming took 6 bases from V and 2 from J; bases not matched to a gene: 21. CDR1 and CDR2 (germline): SNHLY, FYNNEI. CDR3 in DNA: TGTGCCAGCAGCGCAATCCGGGACAGGGTGTCTTTAAGCCTCACAGATACGCAGTATTTT. Its translation: CASSAIRDRVSLSLTDTQYF.

This clonotype was observed at least ten times. The chain links TRBV29-1 to TRBJ2-3, with 9 bases identical to TRBD1. Per germline, CDR1 SQVTM and CDR2 ANQGSEA. This CDR3 has 12 amino acids. The V gene end was trimmed by 7 bases and the J gene end by 4 bases; junction bases not matched to a gene: 3. Written as DNA, the CDR3 is TGCAGCGGGGACAGGGACCCAGATACGCAGTATTTT. Residues: CSGDRDPDTQYF.

This clonotype was seen a handful of times. The CDR3 DNA follows: TGTGCCACCAGCACGTTTGGACGGATGAACACTGAAGCTTTCTTT. It specifies CATSTFGRMNTEAFF. J is TRBJ1-1 and V is TRBV15; D not resolved. The CDR3 has 15 amino acids. Deletions cut 4 bases from V and 0 bases from J, with 12 bases between. Germline V gives CDR1 LNHNV, CDR2 YYDKDF (reference sequence). Filled out from reference TRBV15 and TRBJ1-1, the complete variable domain reads DAMVIQNPRYQVTQFGKPVTLSCSQTLNHNVMYWYQQKSSQAPKLLFHYYDKDFNNEADTPDNFQSRRPNTSFCFLDIRSPGLGDTAMYLCATSTFGRMNTEAFFGQGTRLTVV.

This clonotype was counted once. The genes are TRBV29-1 and TRBJ2-5, with D tentatively TRBD1 or TRBD2 (5 bases each). This CDR3 is 12 amino acids long. In germline, CDR1 is SQVTM, CDR2 ANQGSEA. Trimming removed 4 bases at V and 5 bases at J, with 11 bases between. The CDR3 DNA follows: TGCAGCGTTGCCCAGGGACGGGAGACCCAGTACTTC. Translation: CSVAQGRETQYF.

This clonotype was seen more than once but under ten times. The V and J genes are TRBV18 and TRBJ2-1; 8 bases match TRBD2. The CDR3 spans 16 residues. Germline CDR1 reads KGHSH; CDR2 reads LQKENI. J lost 1 base, V lost 4 bases, and 6 bases had no gene match. Here the CDR3 reads CASSLKAGASYNEQFF. CDR3 DNA sequence: TGTGCCAGCTCACTAAAAGCGGGAGCATCCTACAATGAGCAGTTCTTC. The variable domain in full, with the rest retrieved from reference TRBV18 and TRBJ2-1, is NAGVMQNPRHLVRRRGQEARLRCSPMKGHSHVYWYRQLPEEGLKFMVYLQKENIIDESGMPKERFSAEFPKEGPSILRIQQVVRGDSAAYFCASSLKAGASYNEQFFGPGTRLTVL.

The sample holds many counts of this clonotype. The rearrangement links TRBV20-1 to TRBJ2-5, with 8 bases identical to TRBD1. The CDR3 is 12 amino acids. V dropped 6 bases and J dropped 3; count of bases not matched to a gene: 3. Germline V gives CDR1 DFQATT, CDR2 SNEGSKA (reference sequence). In DNA form, the CDR3 reads TGCAGTGCGCGGGACAGGAAAGAGACCCAGTACTTC. Translation: CSARDRKETQYF.

The genes are TRBV20-1 and TRBJ2-7, with TRBD1 matching 9 bases. Germline CDR1 is DFQATT and CDR2 is SNEGSKA (reference sequence). CDR3 length equals 14 residues. V trimming: 5 bases; J trimming: 3 bases; junction bases outside the gene matches: 8. The CDR3 nucleotides read TGCAGTGCTTTGGACAGGGGAATAAACTACGAGCAGTACTTC. This gives the protein CSALDRGINYEQYF.

This chain connects TRBV12-3 or TRBV12-4 to TRBJ2-3; TRBD1 might be the D (7 bases). The CDR3 runs 16 residues. V was pared by 5 bases and J by 5 bases, with 20 bases between. The CDR3 DNA reads as TGTGCCAGCAGTCTCCCCCGGGCAGGGGGGAAAGATACGCAGTATTTT. This gives the protein CASSLPRAGGKDTQYF.